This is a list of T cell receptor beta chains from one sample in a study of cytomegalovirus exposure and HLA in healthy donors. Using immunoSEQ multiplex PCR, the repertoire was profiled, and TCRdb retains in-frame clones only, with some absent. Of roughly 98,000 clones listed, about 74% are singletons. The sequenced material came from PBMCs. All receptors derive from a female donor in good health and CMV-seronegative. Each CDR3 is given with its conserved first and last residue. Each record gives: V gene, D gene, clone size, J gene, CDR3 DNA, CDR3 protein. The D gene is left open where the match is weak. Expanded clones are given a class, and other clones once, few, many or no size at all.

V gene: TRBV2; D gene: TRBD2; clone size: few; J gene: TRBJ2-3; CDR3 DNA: TGTGCCAGCAACCGACTAGCGGGATTCACAGATACGCAGTATTTT; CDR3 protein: CASNRLAGFTDTQYF
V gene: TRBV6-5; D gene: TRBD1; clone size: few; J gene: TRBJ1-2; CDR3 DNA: TGTGCCAGCAGTCAACAGGGGGGAGGGGATGGCTACACCTTC; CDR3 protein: CASSQQGGGDGYTF
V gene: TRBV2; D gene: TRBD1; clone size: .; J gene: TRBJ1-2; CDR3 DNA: TGTGCCAGCAGTGGGACAGGAGCTAACTATGGCTACACCTTC; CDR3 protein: CASSGTGANYGYTF
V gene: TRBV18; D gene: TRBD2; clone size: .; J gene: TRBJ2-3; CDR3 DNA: TGTGCCAGCTCACCACAGTCCGCCACTCTAGCGGGGGCCGCACAGAGATTCGGAGATACGCAGTATTTT; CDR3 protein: CASSPQSATLAGAAQRFGDTQYF
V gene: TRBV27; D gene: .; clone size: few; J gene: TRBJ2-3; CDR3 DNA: TGTGCCAGCAGTTTAAGCGGGCCCGGGTGGTTCACAGATACGCAGTATTTT; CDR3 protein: CASSLSGPGWFTDTQYF
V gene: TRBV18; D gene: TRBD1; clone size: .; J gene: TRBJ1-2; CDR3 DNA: TGTGCCAGCTCACGGGACAGGGGGCACTATGGCTACACCTTC; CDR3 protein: CASSRDRGHYGYTF
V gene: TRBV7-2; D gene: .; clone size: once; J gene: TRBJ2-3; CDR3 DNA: TGTGCCAGCGGGGCAGACAAGACATCTAGCACAGATACGCAGTATTTT; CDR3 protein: CASGADKTSSTDTQYF
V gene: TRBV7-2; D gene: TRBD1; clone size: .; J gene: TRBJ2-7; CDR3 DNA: TGTGCCAGCAGCGGCCGACAGGGTCGCGAGCAGTACTTC; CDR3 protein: CASSGRQGREQYF
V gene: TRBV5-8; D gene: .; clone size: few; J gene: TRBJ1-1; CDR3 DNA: TGTGCCAGCAGCTTGACATACAGGGTTTCGGAAGCTTTCTTT; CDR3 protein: CASSLTYRVSEAFF
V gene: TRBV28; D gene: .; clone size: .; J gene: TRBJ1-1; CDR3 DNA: TGTGCCAGCACCTTGGGACAGAACACTGAAGCTTTCTTT; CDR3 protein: CASTLGQNTEAFF
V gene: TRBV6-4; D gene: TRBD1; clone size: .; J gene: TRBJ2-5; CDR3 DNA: TGTGCCAGCAGTGCCGGGACAGGGGGAAAGGAGACCCAGTACTTC; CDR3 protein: CASSAGTGGKETQYF
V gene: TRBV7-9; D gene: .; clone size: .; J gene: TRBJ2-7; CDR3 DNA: TGTGCCAGCAGCCTAGGTTTCTCCCAGGGGGGCGAGCAGTACTTC; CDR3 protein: CASSLGFSQGGEQYF
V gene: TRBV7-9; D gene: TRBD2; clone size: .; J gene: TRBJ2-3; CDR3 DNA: TGTGCCAGCAGCTTAGTCTGGACTAGCGGGGGTTCCACAGATACGCAGTATTTT; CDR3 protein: CASSLVWTSGGSTDTQYF
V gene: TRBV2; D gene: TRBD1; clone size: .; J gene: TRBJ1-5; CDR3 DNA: TGTGCCAGCAGACCGCCGGGACAGGGTGAAAGTCAGCCCCAGCATTTT; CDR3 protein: CASRPPGQGESQPQHF
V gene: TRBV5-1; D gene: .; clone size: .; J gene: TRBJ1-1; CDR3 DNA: TGCGCCAGCAGCCAACCGGCCAACAGGGTTCACACTGAAGCTTTCTTT; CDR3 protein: CASSQPANRVHTEAFF
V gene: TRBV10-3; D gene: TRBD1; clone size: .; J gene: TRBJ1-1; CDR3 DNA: TGTGCCATCAGTGAGTCGGGACAGAGGAACACTGAAGCTTTCTTT; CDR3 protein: CAISESGQRNTEAFF
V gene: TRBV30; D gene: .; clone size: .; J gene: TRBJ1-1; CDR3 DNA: TGTGCCTGGAGGGCAGGTGCTAACACTGAAGCTTTCTTT; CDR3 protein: CAWRAGANTEAFF
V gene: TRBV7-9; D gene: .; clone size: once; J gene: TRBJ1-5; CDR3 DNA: TGTGCCAGCAGCTTAGCGCTAATAGGGACCAGGGGTAATCAGCCCCAGCATTTT; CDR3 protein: CASSLALIGTRGNQPQHF
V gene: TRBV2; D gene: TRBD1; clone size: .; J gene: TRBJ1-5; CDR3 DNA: TGTGCCAGCAGTCAGGGGGAGACTAGCAATCAGCCCCAGCATTTT; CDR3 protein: CASSQGETSNQPQHF
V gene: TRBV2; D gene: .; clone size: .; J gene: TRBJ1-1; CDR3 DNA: TGTGCCAGCAGTGACGCCGGGGGAGGAGACACTGAAGCTTTCTTT; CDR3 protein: CASSDAGGGDTEAFF
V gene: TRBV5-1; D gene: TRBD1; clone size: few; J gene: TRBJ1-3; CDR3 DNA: TGCGCCAGCACCCCGGAGGGGGCAAGCACCATATATTTT; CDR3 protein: CASTPEGASTIYF
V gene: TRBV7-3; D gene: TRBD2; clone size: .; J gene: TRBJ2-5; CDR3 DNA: TGTGCCAGCAGCCCCTCCGGGGCGGGAGGGGAGACCCAGTACTTC; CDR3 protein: CASSPSGAGGETQYF
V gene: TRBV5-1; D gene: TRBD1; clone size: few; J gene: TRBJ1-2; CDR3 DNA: TGCGCCAGCAGCGTGAATCCCGGACAGGACGGCTACACCTTC; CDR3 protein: CASSVNPGQDGYTF
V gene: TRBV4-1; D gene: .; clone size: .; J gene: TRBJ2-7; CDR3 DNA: TGCGCCAGCAGCCAAGATAGAGGGTCGTTCTACGAGCAGTACTTC; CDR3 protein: CASSQDRGSFYEQYF
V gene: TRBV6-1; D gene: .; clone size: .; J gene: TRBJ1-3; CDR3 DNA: TGTGCCAGCAGTGTGCGGGGCGGATCGGGAAACACCATATATTTT; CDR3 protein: CASSVRGGSGNTIYF
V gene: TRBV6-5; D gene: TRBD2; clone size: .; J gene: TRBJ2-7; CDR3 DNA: TGTGCCAGCGGGTACGGGAGGCGGAACTACGAGCAGTACTTC; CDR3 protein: CASGYGRRNYEQYF
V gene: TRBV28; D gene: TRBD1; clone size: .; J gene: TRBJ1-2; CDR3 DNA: TGTGCCAGCAGTCGAGACAGGGGCTATGGCTACACCTTC; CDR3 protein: CASSRDRGYGYTF
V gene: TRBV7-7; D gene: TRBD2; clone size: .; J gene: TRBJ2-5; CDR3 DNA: TGTGCTAGCAGCTTAAGCGGGGGGGCCCATTCGGAGACCCAGTACTTC; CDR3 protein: CASSLSGGAHSETQYF
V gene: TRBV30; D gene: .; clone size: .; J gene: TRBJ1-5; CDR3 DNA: TGTGCCTGGGAACCCGGGACACCTAGCAATCAGCCCCAGCATTTT; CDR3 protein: CAWEPGTPSNQPQHF
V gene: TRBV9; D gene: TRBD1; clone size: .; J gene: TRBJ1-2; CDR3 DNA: TGTGCCAGCAGCGTAGGTCCCCGGAAACAGGGGGCGCCGAACGGCTACACCTTC; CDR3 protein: CASSVGPRKQGAPNGYTF
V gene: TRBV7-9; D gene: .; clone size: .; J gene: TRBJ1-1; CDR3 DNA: TGTGCCAGCAGCTTAGGTCAGGGGAAGACTGAAGCTTTCTTT; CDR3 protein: CASSLGQGKTEAFF
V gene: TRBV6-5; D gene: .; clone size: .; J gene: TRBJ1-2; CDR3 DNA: TGTGCCAGCAGTCCTACAGGGTTGGAGGGCTACACCTTC; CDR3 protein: CASSPTGLEGYTF
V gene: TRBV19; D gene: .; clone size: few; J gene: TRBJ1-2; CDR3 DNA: TGTGCCAGTACCTACTCGGAGTATGGCTACACCTTC; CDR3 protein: CASTYSEYGYTF
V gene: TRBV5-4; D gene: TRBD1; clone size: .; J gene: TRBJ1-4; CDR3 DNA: TGTGCCAGCAGCTTGAGGGACAGGCGTGAAAAACTGTTTTTT; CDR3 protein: CASSLRDRREKLFF
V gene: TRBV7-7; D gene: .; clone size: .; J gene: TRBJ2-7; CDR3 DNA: TGTGCTAGCAGCTTAGCCCCAGGGGCCTCACATGACGAGCAGTACTTC; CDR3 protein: CASSLAPGASHDEQYF
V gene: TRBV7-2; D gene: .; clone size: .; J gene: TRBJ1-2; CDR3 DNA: TGTGCCAGCAGCTACGGGGGAGGCTACACCTTC; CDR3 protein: CASSYGGGYTF
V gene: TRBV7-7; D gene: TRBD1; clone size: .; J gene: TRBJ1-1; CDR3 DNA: TGTGCTAGCAGCTTAGGACAGGGCTATGAAGCTTTCTTT; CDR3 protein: CASSLGQGYEAFF
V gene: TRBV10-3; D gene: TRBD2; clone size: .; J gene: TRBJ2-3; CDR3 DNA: TGTGCCATCAGTGAGTCCCGAGCGGGGGGGGCCGTTAGCACAGATACGCAGTATTTT; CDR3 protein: CAISESRAGGAVSTDTQYF
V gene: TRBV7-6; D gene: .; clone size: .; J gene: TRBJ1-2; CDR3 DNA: TGTGCCAGCAGCTTAGTAACCGAGGCGGGAGGGGAGGGCTACACCTTC; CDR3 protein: CASSLVTEAGGEGYTF
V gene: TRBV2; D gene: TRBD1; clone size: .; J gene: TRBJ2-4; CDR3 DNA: TGTGCCAGCAGTGAATCGAGGGGGCTAGCCAAAAACATTCAGTACTTC; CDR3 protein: CASSESRGLAKNIQYF
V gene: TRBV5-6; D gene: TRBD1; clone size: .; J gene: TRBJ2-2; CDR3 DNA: TGTGCCAGCAGCTTAAGGTTCGGTTGGGGACAGGGGGACACCGGGGAGCTGTTTTTT; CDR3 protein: CASSLRFGWGQGDTGELFF
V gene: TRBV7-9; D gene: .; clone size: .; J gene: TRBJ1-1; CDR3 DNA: TGTTCCAGCAGCTTAGCGATGGGGAGTAACACTGAAGCTTTCTTT; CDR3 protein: CSSSLAMGSNTEAFF
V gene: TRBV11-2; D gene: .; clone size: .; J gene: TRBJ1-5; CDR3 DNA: TGTGCCAACTCACCCCCGCGTAGGGGCGATCCGCCCCAGCATTTT; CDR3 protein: CANSPPRRGDPPQHF
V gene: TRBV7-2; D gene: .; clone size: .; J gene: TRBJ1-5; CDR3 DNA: TGTGCCAGCAGCCCTAACAGGGCCGAGGCGGAGCCCCAGCATTTT; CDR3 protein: CASSPNRAEAEPQHF
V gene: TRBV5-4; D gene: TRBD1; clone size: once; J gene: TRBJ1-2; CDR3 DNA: TGTGCCAGCAGCTTGACAGGGGAGTATGGCTACACCTTC; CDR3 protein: CASSLTGEYGYTF
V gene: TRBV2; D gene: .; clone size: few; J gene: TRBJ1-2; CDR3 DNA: TGTGCCAGCGCCAGGGGTGATGGCTACACCTTC; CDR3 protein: CASARGDGYTF
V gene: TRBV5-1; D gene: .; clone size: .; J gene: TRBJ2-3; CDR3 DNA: TGCGCCAGCAGCTTTGGCGGGGCTGGGTCAGATACGCAGTATTTT; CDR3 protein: CASSFGGAGSDTQYF
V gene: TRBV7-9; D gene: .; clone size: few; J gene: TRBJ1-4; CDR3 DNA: TGTGCCAGCAGCTTAGCCCTCACAGGAGCAAATGAAAAACTGTTTTTT; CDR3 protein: CASSLALTGANEKLFF
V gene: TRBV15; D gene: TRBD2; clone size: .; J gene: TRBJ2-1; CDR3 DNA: TGTGCCACCAGCGGATTGGGACTAGCCCCTTCCTACAATGAGCAGTTCTTC; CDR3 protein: CATSGLGLAPSYNEQFF